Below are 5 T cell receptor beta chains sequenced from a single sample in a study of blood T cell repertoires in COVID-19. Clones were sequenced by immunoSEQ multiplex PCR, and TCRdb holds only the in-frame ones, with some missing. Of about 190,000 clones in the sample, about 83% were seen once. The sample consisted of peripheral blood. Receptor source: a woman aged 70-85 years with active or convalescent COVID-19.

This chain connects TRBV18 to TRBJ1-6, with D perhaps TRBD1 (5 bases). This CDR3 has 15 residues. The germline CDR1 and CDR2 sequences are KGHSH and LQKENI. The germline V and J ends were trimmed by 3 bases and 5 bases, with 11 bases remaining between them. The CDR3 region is CASSPRQPNNSPLHF. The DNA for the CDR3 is TGTGCCAGCTCACCCCGACAGCCGAATAATTCACCCCTCCACTTT.

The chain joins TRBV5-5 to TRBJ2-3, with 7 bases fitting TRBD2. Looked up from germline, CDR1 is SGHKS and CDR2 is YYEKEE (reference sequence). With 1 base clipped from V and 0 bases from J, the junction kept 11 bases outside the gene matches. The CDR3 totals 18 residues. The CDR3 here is CASSLWLAGGASTDTQYF. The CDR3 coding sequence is TGTGCCAGCAGCTTGTGGTTAGCGGGTGGTGCTAGCACAGATACGCAGTATTTT.

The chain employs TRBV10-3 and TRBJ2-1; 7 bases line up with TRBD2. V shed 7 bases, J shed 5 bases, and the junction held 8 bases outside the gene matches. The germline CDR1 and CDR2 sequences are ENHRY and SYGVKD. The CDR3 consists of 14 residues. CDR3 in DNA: TGTGCCATCAAAGGGCGGGAGCCCGACAATGAGCAGTTCTTC. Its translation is CAIKGREPDNEQFF.

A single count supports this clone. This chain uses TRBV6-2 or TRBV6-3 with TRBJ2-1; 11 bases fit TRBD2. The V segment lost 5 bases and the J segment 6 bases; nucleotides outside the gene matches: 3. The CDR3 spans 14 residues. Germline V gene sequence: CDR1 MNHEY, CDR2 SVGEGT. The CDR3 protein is CASSGSGRGNEQFF. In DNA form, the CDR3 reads TGTGCCAGCAGTGGTAGCGGGAGGGGCAATGAGCAGTTCTTC.

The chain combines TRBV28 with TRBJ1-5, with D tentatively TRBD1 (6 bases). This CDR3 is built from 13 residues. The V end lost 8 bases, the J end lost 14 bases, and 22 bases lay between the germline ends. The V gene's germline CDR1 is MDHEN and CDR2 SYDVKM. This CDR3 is CASLPGAVSSKHF. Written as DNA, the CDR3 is TGTGCCAGCCTCCCAGGGGCGGTTAGTAGTAAGCATTTT.